These T cell receptor beta chains were read from a single sample in a study of shared clonotypes between healthy human individuals. This table comes from immunoSEQ multiplex PCR, and its TCRdb copy is limited to in-frame clones, with some not included. The sample has about 1.5 million clones, 95% to 99% seen once. Sequenced sample: naive CD4+ T cells sorted from blood. These receptors were taken from a man aged 30 to 45 in good health. Both conserved end residues are part of each CDR3. Fields, in order: clone size, D gene, V gene, CDR3 length, J gene, CDR3 DNA, CDR3 protein. A D gene is named only where the DNA matches it firmly. Size values are once, few and many counts, or a class for expanded clones, and some rows have none.

once	.	TRBV18	16	TRBJ1-5	TGTGCCAGCTCACCACCGACCATAAGGGGCAATCAGCCCCAGCATTTT	CASSPPTIRGNQPQHF
.	TRBD2	TRBV9	17	TRBJ2-5	TGTGCCAGCAGCGTAGGAGTTACTAGCGGGCTCCAAGAGACCCAGTACTTC	CASSVGVTSGLQETQYF
.	TRBD2	TRBV7-9	16	TRBJ2-1	TGTGCCAGCAGCCCGGCGGGAGGGCCGCACTCGAATGAGCAGTTCTTC	CASSPAGGPHSNEQFF
.	.	TRBV5-8	15	TRBJ1-2	TGTGCCAGCAGCTTGCAAGGGACTATTATCTATGGCTACACCTTC	CASSLQGTIIYGYTF
.	TRBD2	TRBV7-2	14	TRBJ2-5	TGTGCCAGCAGCTTAGCGCGGGAGTCACCGACCCAGTACTTC	CASSLARESPTQYF
.	.	TRBV19	14	TRBJ1-5	TGTGCCAGTAGTATATGGGGGAGCAATCAGCCCCAGCATTTT	CASSIWGSNQPQHF
.	.	TRBV29-1	13	TRBJ2-7	TGCAGCGTTGAGGGCGGGCCGGGGCGCGAGCAGTACTTC	CSVEGGPGREQYF
.	.	TRBV7-8	14	TRBJ2-3	TGTGCCAGCAGCCCCGGGCGGGGCACAGATACGCAGTATTTT	CASSPGRGTDTQYF
.	TRBD2	TRBV5-6	15	TRBJ2-3	TGTGCCAGCAGCTTTCGTCTAGCGGGAGGAGATACGCAGTATTTT	CASSFRLAGGDTQYF
.	.	TRBV4-1	13	TRBJ1-4	TGCGCCAGCAGCCTTGAGCAGCGGGAAAAACTGTTTTTT	CASSLEQREKLFF
.	.	TRBV1	17	TRBJ2-1	.	CTSSQVVGEGSDNEQFF
.	.	TRBV10-3	13	TRBJ2-7	TGTGCCACCCGACGCCCGGGAGTCCACGAGCAGTACTTC	CATRRPGVHEQYF
.	TRBD1	TRBV5-4	15	TRBJ1-5	TGTGCCAGCAGTTCGGGACAGGGAGTCAATCAGCCCCAGCATTTT	CASSSGQGVNQPQHF
.	.	TRBV7-9	12	TRBJ1-1	TGTGCCAGCAGCCTAACGGCCGCTGAAGCTTTCTTT	CASSLTAAEAFF
.	.	TRBV2	11	TRBJ2-3	TGTGCCAGCAGTGAGAGGGTTACGCAGTATTTT	CASSERVTQYF
.	TRBD2	TRBV9	21	TRBJ2-1	TGTGCCAGCAGCGTAATGAACCCTGGACTAGCGGGAGCTAGCTCCTACAATGAGCAGTTCTTC	CASSVMNPGLAGASSYNEQFF
.	TRBD2	TRBV7-3	15	TRBJ2-7	TGTGCCAGCAGCCCGGGACTAGCGGGGCTCTACGAGCAGTACTTC	CASSPGLAGLYEQYF
.	.	TRBV18	17	TRBJ2-7	TGTGCCAGCTCACCACTTCGGCGACAGGTCAGTTCCTACGAGCAGTACTTC	CASSPLRRQVSSYEQYF
.	.	TRBV9	13	TRBJ2-5	TGTGCCAGCAGCGTAGTTGATCAAGCGACCCAGTACTTC	CASSVVDQATQYF
.	.	TRBV27	16	TRBJ2-1	TGTGCCAGCAGTTTCCAGAGCACAGGGTCGTGGAATGAGCAGTTCTTC	CASSFQSTGSWNEQFF
.	TRBD2	TRBV30	15	TRBJ2-7	TGTGCCTGGAGTGTAGGGCGGGGGATCATGAACGAGCAGTACTTC	CAWSVGRGIMNEQYF
.	.	TRBV13	15	TRBJ1-2	TGTGCCAGCAGCTTAGCGGGCAGGGGAAACTATGGCTACACCTTC	CASSLAGRGNYGYTF
.	.	TRBV7-2	15	TRBJ2-2	TGTGCCAGCAGCTTATCAGGGCAGTACACCGGGGAGCTGTTTTTT	CASSLSGQYTGELFF